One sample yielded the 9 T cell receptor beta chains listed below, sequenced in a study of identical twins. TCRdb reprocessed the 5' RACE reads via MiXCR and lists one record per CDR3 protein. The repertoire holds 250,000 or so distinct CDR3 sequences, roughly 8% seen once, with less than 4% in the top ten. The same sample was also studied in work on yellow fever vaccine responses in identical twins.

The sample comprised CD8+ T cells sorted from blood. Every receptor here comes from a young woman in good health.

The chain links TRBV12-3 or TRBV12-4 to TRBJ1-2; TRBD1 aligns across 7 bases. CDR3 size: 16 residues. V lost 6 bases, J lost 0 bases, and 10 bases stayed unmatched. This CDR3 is CASSREDRHTNYGYTF. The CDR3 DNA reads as TGTGCCAGCAGCCGGGAGGACAGGCATACTAACTATGGCTACACCTTC.

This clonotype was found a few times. The CDR3 region has the DNA TGTGCCAGCAGTTCGCAATACGAGCAGTACTTC. Protein sequence: CASSSQYEQYF. The rearrangement joins TRBV6-5 to TRBJ2-7; D remains ambiguous. This CDR3 is 11 amino acids long. CDR1 and CDR2 from the germline V gene are MNHEY and SVGAGI. V gave up 4 bases and J gave up 4 bases, with 5 bases separating them.

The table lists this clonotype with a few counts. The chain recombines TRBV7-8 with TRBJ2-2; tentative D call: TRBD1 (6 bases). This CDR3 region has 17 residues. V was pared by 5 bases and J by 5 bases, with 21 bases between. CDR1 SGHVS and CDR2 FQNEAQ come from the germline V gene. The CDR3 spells CASSLTHTGILTGELFF. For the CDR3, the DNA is TGTGCCAGCAGCCTCACGCACACAGGGATCTTGACCGGGGAGCTGTTTTTT.

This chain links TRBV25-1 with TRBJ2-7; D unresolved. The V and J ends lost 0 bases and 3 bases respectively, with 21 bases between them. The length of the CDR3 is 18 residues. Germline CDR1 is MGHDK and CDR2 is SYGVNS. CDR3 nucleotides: TGTGCCAGCAGTGAATATGCCTCTTCAGGAGTGGTAAACTACGAGCAGTACTTC. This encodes CASSEYASSGVVNYEQYF.

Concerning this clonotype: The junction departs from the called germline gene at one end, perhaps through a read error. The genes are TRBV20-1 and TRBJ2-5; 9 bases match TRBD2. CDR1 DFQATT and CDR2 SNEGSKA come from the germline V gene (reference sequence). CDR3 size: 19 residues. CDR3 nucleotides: TGCTGTGCTAGAGACCCGGGTAGACTAGCGGCCGACGTCTGGGAGACCCAGTACTTC. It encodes CCARDPGRLAADVWETQYF.

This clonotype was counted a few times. The DNA of the CDR3 is TGCGCCAGCAGCCAGAAAGAGGGGGGGGAGCTGTTTTTT. This translates into CASSQKEGGELFF. This chain links TRBV4-3 with TRBJ2-2, with D possibly being TRBD1 or TRBD2 (5 bases each). Germline CDR1 and CDR2: LGHNA and YSLEER. Trimming removed 3 bases at V and 8 bases at J, with 10 bases between. The CDR3 consists of 13 residues.

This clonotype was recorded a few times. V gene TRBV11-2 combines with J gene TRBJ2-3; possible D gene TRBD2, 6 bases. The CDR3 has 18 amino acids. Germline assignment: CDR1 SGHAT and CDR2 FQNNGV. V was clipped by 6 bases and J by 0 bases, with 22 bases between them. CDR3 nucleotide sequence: TGTGCCAGCAGACCATCGGTGGAGGGACCCACGAGCACAGATACGCAGTATTTT. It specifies CASRPSVEGPTSTDTQYF.

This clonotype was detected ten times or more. The CDR3 region has the DNA TGCAGCGTGGGGACAGGTTCTGGGGCCAACGTCCTGACTTTC. Translation gives CSVGTGSGANVLTF. This chain joins TRBV29-1 and TRBJ2-6; 8 bases align to TRBD1. The V gene's germline CDR1 is SQVTM and CDR2 ANQGSEA. The CDR3 extends over 14 amino acids. V gave up 6 bases and J gave up 1 base; unmatched junction bases: 2.

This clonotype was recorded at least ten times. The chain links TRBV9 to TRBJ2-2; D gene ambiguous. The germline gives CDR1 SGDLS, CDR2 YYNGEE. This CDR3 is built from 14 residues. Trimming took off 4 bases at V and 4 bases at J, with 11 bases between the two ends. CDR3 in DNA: TGTGCCAGCAGCCCCCGCAGCCCCACCGGGGAGCTGTTTTTT. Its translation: CASSPRSPTGELFF.